The clone carrying this T cell receptor (beta chain) has just a few counts. Its antigen is undetermined. Preparation of the TCRbeta library involved a method that used unique molecular identifiers. TCRdb re-called the PCR reads through MiXCR, storing one row per CDR3 protein. The sample carries some 830,000 distinct CDR3 sequences, less than 20% recorded once. This sample is drawn from a study of T-cell reconstitution after alpha-beta-depleted transplantation in children. The germline gives CDR1 SGHVS, CDR2 FQNEAQ. Trimming left V 2 bases short and J 7 bases short, with 17 bases between. CDR3 length equals 16 residues. Study findings and constraints: After one year, T-cell counts and TCRbeta diversity mostly came from new T cells. Reports say that about two months after transplant, the alpha-beta T cells came out of several hundred graft clones that had expanded.

Sequencing used PBMCs, mostly from graft donor cells, obtained 360 days after TCRalphabeta/CD19-depleted stem cell transplant. J is TRBJ2-2 and V is TRBV7-8; D gene ambiguous. The sequence was collected from a male patient between 5 and 17 years old who had a stem cell transplant for acute lymphoblastic leukemia, so the T cells may come from the graft donor. In DNA form, the CDR3 reads TGTGCCAGCAGCTTAAGGCCCAGCCAGAGGAGCGGGGAGCTGTTTTTT. Its translation is CASSLRPSQRSGELFF.